Each of the 12 T cell receptor beta chains below was sequenced from the same sample in a study of blood T cell repertoires in COVID-19 (dated by TCRdb to the early 2020s). Library preparation used the immunoSEQ multiplex PCR assay. The table comes from immuneACCESS by way of TCRdb, which keeps in-frame sequences with V and J called. Part of the clones is missing from these tables; in studies checked, under half for an unresolved V gene and the rest for unknown reasons. The sample table lists roughly 100,000 clones, 86% of them with a count of one. The top ten clonotypes cover 25% of the sample. Material for sequencing was peripheral blood. The receptors come from a human donor in a cohort sampled during active COVID-19.

In this sample, this clone turned up a few times. The gene calls are TRBV11-2 and TRBJ2-5, with TRBD2 matching over 13 bases. The CDR3 runs 17 residues. Germline V CDR1 and CDR2: SGHAT, FQNNGV. Unmatched junction bases numbered 8, after V lost 2 bases and J lost 5 bases. The CDR3 spells CASSLTTLAGGLETQYF. The CDR3 region has the DNA TGTGCCAGCAGCTTAACCACACTAGCGGGGGGGCTGGAGACCCAGTACTTC.

The chain employs TRBV24-1 and TRBJ1-1; D is uncertain. The CDR3 totals 13 residues. V was shortened by 7 bases and J by 1 base, with 9 bases between the two germline ends. CDR1 KGHDR and CDR2 SFDVKD come from the germline V gene. The CDR3 DNA reads as TGTGCCACCAGGCCGGGGTCGAACACTGAAGCTTTCTTT. Its protein product is CATRPGSNTEAFF.

CDR3 loop: CASGRDQPQHF. The CDR3 nucleotides are TGTGCCAGCGGGAGAGATCAGCCCCAGCATTTT. The chain combines TRBV9 with TRBJ1-5; the D is unclear. This CDR3 is 11 amino acids long. Germline CDR1 SGDLS, CDR2 YYNGEE. V shed 7 bases and J shed 5 bases, with 7 bases lying between them.

In DNA, the CDR3 is TGTGCCAGCTCACCTCCCGCAGGTTTGAACACCGGGGAGCTGTTTTTT. Its translation: CASSPPAGLNTGELFF. The chain uses TRBV18 and TRBJ2-2; D unresolved. V was trimmed by 3 bases and J by 1 base, leaving 12 bases between them. Germline values: CDR1 KGHSH, CDR2 LQKENI. The CDR3 loop spans 16 amino acids.

The CDR3 coding sequence is TGCAGCGCCGCGAACAGGGGGCAAGAGACCCAGTACTTC. This translates into CSAANRGQETQYF. The chain is built from TRBV29-1 and TRBJ2-5; 8 positions agree with TRBD1. V lost 7 bases and J lost 2; bases outside the gene matches: 6. CDR3 size: 13 residues. Per the germline V gene, CDR1 is SQVTM and CDR2 is ANQGSEA.

As regards this clone: Mismatch with germline at one junction end may stem from a read error. V gene TRBV10-1 combines with J gene TRBJ1-1; the D gene is possibly TRBD1 (6 bases). Germline lookup yields CDR1 WNHNN and CDR2 SYGVQD (reference sequence). The CDR3 runs 14 residues. CDR3 nucleotide sequence: TGCGCCAGCAGCCCTAGGGGGGGGTTCGCTGAAACTTTCTTT. Its protein product is CASSPRGGFAETFF.

This clone was detected ten times or more. The chain uses TRBV7-6 and TRBJ2-3, with TRBD2 matching over 7 bases. The CDR3 runs 15 residues. CDR1 SGHVS and CDR2 FNYEAQ come from the germline V gene. V lost 4 bases to trimming and J lost 6 bases; unmatched junction nucleotides: 10. The CDR3 region has the DNA TGTGCCAGCAGCTCCGACGGCCCCGGGGGGGATACGCAGTATTTT. Its translation is CASSSDGPGGDTQYF.

The chain links TRBV6-6 to TRBJ2-5; no clear D gene. The ends were cut back, 0 bases at V and 1 base at J, with 6 bases in the middle. There are 14 residues in the CDR3. Germline CDR1 MNHNY, CDR2 SVGAGI (reference sequence). In DNA form, the CDR3 reads TGTGCCAGCAGTTACTCCCCCAGCCAAGAGACCCAGTACTTC. Its translation is CASSYSPSQETQYF.

This clone was counted between two and nine times. V and J are TRBV30 and TRBJ1-1; maybe TRBD1 (6 bases). The V gene's germline CDR1 is GTSNPN and CDR2 SVGIG (reference sequence). This CDR3 region has 14 residues. V shed 0 bases and J shed 7 bases, with 15 bases lying between them. CDR3 region: CAWSVGGAGSEAFF. Written as DNA, the CDR3 is TGTGCCTGGAGTGTAGGGGGGGCGGGTAGTGAAGCTTTCTTT.

The chain combines TRBV19 with TRBJ2-7, with 9 positions matching TRBD1. The CDR3 totals 15 residues. In germline, CDR1 is LNHDA, CDR2 SQIVND (reference sequence). Trimming took 5 bases from V and 4 from J; bases not matched to a gene: 9. The DNA of the CDR3 is TGTGCCAGTAGTTTCCGACAGGGGGGGCATTACGAGCAGTACTTC. It yields the protein CASSFRQGGHYEQYF.

The gene calls are TRBV2 and TRBJ1-2; 12 bases line up with TRBD1. CDR1 is SNHLY, CDR2 FYNNEI, per germline. This CDR3 is built from 16 residues. V was clipped by 8 bases and J by 4 bases; unmatched bases: 11. In nucleotides, the CDR3 is TGTGCCAGCGGCGGGACAGGGGGCGAAACCCTCTATGGCTACACCTTC. It encodes CASGGTGGETLYGYTF.

This rearrangement joins TRBV6-6 to TRBJ2-1; 12 positions match TRBD2. Unmatched junction bases numbered 7, after V lost 6 bases and J lost 4 bases. The length of the CDR3 is 16 residues. Germline CDR1 MNHNY, CDR2 SVGAGI (reference sequence). The CDR3 loop is CASSLTGLAGYNEQFF. CDR3 nucleotide sequence: TGTGCCAGCAGCCTAACGGGACTAGCGGGTTACAATGAGCAGTTCTTC.